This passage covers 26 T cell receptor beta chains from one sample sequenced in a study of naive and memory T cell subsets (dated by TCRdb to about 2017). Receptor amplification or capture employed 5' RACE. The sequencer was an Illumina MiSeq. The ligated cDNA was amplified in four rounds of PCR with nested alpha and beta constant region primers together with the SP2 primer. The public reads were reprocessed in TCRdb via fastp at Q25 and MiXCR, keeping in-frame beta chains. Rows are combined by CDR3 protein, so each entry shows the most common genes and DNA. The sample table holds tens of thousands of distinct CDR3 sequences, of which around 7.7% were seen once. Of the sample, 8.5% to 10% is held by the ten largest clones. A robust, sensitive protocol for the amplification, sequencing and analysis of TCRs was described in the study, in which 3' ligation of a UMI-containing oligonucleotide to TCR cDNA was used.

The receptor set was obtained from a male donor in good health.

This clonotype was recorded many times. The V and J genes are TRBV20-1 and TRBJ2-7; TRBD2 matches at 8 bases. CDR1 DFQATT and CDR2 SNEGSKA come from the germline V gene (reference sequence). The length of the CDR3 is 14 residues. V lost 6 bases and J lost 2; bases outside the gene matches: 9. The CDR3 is CSAPEAGVPYEQYF. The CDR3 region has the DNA TGCAGTGCACCCGAAGCGGGAGTGCCCTACGAGCAGTACTTC.

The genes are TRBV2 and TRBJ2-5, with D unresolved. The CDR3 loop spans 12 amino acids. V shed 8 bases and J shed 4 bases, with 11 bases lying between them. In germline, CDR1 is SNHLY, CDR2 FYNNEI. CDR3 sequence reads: CASRTPGETQYF. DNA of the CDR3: TGTGCCAGCCGGACCCCGGGAGAGACCCAGTACTTC. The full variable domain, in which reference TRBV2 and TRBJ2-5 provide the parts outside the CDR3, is EPEVTQTPSHQVTQMGQEVILRCVPISNHLYFYWYRQILGQKVEFLVSFYNNEISEKSEIFDDQFSVERPDGSNFTLKIRSTKLEDSAMYFCASRTPGETQYFGPGTRLLVL.

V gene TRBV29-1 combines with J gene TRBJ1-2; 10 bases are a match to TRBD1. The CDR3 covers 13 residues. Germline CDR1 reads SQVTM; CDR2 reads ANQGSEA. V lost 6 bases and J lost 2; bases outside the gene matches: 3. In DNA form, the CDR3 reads TGCAGCGTACGGACAGGGGGAAACTATGGCTACACCTTC. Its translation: CSVRTGGNYGYTF.

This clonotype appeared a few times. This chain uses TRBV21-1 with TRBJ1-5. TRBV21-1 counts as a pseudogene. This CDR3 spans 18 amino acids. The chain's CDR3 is CASSKCGSYLGSNQPQHF. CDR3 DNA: TGTGCCAGCAGCAAGTGCGGGTCCTATCTTGGGAGCAATCAGCCCCAGCATTTT.

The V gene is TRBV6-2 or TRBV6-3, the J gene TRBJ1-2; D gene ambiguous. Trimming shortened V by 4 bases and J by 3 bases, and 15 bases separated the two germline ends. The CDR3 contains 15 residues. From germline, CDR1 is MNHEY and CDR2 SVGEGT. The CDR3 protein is CASSSNLYSDYGYTF. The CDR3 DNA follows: TGTGCCAGCAGTTCCAACCTATACTCAGACTATGGCTACACCTTC.

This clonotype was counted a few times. The CDR3 is CASSSAPLNTEAFF. CDR3 in DNA: TGTGCCAGCAGCTCCGCTCCCCTGAACACTGAAGCTTTCTTT. The J gene is TRBJ1-1, the V gene TRBV7-9; D remains ambiguous. The V and J ends lost 4 bases and 0 bases respectively, with 9 bases between them. Germline lookup yields CDR1 SEHNR and CDR2 FQNEAQ (reference sequence). The CDR3 covers 14 residues.

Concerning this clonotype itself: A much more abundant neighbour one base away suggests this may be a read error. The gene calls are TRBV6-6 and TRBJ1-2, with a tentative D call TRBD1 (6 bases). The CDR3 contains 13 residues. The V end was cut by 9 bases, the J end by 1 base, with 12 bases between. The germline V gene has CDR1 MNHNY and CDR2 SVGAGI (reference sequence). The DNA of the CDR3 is TGTGCCAGAAGTCCAGGGGTTAACTATGGCTACACCTTC. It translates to CARSPGVNYGYTF.

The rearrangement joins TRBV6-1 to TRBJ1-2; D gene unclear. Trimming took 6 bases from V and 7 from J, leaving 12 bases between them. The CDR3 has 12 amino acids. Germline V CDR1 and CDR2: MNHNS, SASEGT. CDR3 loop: CASSPSLFGYTF. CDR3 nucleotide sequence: TGTGCCAGCAGCCCATCCCTTTTTGGCTACACCTTC.

CDR3 nucleotide sequence: TGTGCCATCAGGTCCGGGACACTTACCTACGAGCAGTACTTC. Protein product: CAIRSGTLTYEQYF. This chain joins TRBV10-3 and TRBJ2-7; possible D gene TRBD1, 6 bases. The CDR3 totals 14 residues. Germline V gives CDR1 ENHRY, CDR2 SYGVKD. Trimming took 6 bases from V and 2 from J, leaving 14 bases between them.

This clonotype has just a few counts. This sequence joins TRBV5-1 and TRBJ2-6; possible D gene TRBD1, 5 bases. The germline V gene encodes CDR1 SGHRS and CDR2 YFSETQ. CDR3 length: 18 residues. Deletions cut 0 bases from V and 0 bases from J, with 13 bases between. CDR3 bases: TGCGCCAGCAGCTTGGGACAGTTTGCCTACTCTGGGGCCAACGTCCTGACTTTC. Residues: CASSLGQFAYSGANVLTF.

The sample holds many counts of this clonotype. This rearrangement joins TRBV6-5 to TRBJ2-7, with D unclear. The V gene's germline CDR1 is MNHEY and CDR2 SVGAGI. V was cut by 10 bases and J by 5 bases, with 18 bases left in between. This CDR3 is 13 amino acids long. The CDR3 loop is CATSFTWGNEQYF. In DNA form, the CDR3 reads TGTGCCACCTCTTTCACATGGGGAAACGAGCAGTACTTC.

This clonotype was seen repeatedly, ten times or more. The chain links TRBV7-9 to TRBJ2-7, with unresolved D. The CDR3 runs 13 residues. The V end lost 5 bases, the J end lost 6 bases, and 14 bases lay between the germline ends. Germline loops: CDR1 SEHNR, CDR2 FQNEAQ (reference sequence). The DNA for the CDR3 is TGTGCCAGCAGCACCCTGATCAACGTCGAGCAGTACTTC. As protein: CASSTLINVEQYF.

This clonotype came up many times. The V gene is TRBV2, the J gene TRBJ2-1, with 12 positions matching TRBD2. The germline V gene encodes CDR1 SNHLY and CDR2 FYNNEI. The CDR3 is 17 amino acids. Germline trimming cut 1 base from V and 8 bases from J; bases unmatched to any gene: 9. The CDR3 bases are TGTGCCAGCAGTGAAGAGGGTGGACTAGCGGGGAGGGATGAGCAGTTCTTC. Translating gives CASSEEGGLAGRDEQFF.

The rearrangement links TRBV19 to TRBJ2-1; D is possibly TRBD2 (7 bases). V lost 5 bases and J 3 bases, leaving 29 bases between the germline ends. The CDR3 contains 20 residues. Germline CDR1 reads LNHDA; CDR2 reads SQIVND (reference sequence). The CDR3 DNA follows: TGTGCCAGTAGTCTACAGGGAGGGGGTATTCTCCCTTTAAGCTACAATGAGCAGTTCTTC. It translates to CASSLQGGGILPLSYNEQFF.

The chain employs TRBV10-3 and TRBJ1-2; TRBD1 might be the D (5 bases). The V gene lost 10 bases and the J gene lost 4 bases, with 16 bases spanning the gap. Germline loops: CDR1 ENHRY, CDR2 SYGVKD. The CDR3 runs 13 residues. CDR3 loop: CATDSGTTYGYTF. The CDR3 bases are TGTGCCACCGATTCCGGGACTACCTATGGCTACACCTTC.

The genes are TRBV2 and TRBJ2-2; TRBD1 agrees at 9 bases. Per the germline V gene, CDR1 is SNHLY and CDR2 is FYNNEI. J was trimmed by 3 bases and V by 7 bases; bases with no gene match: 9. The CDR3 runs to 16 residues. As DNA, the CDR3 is TGTGCCAGCACCGTAGAAGGACAGGGGTACACCGGGGAGCTGTTTTTT. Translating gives CASTVEGQGYTGELFF.

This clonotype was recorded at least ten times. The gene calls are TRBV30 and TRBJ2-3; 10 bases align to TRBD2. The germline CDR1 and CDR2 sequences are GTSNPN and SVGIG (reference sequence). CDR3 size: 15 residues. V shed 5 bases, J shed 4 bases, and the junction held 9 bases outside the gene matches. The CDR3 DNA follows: TGTGCCTGGGGCGCTAGCGGGAGTCTTGCAGATACGCAGTATTTT. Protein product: CAWGASGSLADTQYF.

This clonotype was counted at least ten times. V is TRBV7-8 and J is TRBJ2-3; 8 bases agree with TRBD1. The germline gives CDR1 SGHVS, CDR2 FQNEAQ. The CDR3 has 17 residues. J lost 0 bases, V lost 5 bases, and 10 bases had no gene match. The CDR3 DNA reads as TGTGCCAGCAGCCATCGGACAGGGCGTACTAGCACAGATACGCAGTATTTT. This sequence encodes CASSHRTGRTSTDTQYF.

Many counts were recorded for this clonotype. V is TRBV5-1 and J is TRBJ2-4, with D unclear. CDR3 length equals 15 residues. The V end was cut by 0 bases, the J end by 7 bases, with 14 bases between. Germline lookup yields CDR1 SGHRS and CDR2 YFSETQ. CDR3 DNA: TGCGCCAGCAGCTTGGACGGCCAGACGAGTAACATTCAGTACTTC. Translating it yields CASSLDGQTSNIQYF.

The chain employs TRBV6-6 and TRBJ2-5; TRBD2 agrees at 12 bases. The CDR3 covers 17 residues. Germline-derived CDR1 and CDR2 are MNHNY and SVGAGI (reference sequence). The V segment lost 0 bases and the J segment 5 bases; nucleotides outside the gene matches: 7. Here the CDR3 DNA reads TGTGCCAGCAGTTACTCGTTGACTAGCGGGGGCGAGGAGACCCAGTACTTC. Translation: CASSYSLTSGGEETQYF.

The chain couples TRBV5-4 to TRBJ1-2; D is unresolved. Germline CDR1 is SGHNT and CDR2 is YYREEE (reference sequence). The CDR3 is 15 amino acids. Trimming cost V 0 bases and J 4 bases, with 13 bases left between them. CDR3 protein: CASSLGVNEIYGYTF. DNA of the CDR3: TGTGCCAGCAGCTTGGGGGTGAACGAAATCTATGGCTACACCTTC.

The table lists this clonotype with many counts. The CDR3 DNA follows: TGCGCCAGCAGCTTTCAGGGGGAGGGTGAGCAGTTCTTC. This codes for CASSFQGEGEQFF. The rearrangement links TRBV5-1 to TRBJ2-1; either TRBD1 or TRBD2 may supply D (7 bases each). Trimming removed 2 bases from V and 9 bases from J, with 12 bases in between. The germline gives CDR1 SGHRS, CDR2 YFSETQ. The CDR3 sequence is 13 residues long.

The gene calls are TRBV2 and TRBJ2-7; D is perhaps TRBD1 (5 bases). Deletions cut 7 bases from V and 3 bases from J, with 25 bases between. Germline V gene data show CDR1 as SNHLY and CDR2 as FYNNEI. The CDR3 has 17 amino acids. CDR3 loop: CASNGRAVSGELYEQYF. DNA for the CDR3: TGTGCCAGCAACGGCAGGGCTGTATCTGGAGAACTCTACGAGCAGTACTTC.

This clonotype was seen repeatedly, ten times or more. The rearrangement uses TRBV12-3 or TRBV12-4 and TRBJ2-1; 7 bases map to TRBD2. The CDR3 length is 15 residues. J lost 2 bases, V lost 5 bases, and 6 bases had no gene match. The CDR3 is CASSPSGEAYNEQFF. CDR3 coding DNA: TGTGCCAGCAGTCCCAGCGGGGAGGCCTACAATGAGCAGTTCTTC.

The DNA of the CDR3 is TGTGCCAGCAGCGACGAGGGACAGTCGAACCTAGCGGGGAACGACAATGAGCAGTTCTTC. It translates to CASSDEGQSNLAGNDNEQFF. The chain is built from TRBV5-4 and TRBJ2-1; 9 positions agree with TRBD2. Germline V gives CDR1 SGHNT, CDR2 YYREEE (reference sequence). Trimming removed 4 bases from V and 5 bases from J; junction bases left unmatched: 22. The CDR3 covers 20 residues.

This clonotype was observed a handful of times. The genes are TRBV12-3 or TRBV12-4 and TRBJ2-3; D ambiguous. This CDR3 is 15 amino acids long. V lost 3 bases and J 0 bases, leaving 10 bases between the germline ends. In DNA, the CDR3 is TGTGCCAGCAGTTTGGCGTATTCTAGCACAGATACGCAGTATTTT. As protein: CASSLAYSSTDTQYF.